This T cell receptor (beta chain) appears in the sequencing data of a study of blood T cell repertoires in COVID-19. At the level of the study: Donors in the United States, Italy and Spain gave samples during acute or convalescent COVID-19. From T cells, B-cell-depleted T cells, or PBMCs came the material, which was cDNA or gDNA.

This clone was observed a few times. Original analysis: Amplified reference gene primers provided the basis for estimating nucleated cell counts. Here immunoSEQ multiplex PCR was the method, and the copy in TCRdb shows in-frame clones only, minus some. D and trimming were read from the DNA, whereas the V and J calls and clone size are those reported in that table. The table shows approximately 190,000 clones, with 70% to 85% occurring only once. The germline V gene has CDR1 LGHNT and CDR2 FRNRAP. The V and J ends lost 0 bases and 8 bases respectively, with 10 bases between them. The CDR3 covers 13 residues.

Material: peripheral blood. This sequence was found in a human donor with acute or convalescent COVID-19. The donor label of this sample is uncertain. The rearrangement uses TRBV12-5 and TRBJ2-5; tentative D call: TRBD1 (6 bases). Here the CDR3 reads CASGLVSGGTQYF. In nucleotides, the CDR3 is TGTGCTAGTGGTTTGGTCTCTGGGGGCACCCAGTACTTC.